The entry that follows covers one T cell receptor (beta chain) sequence. The germline V gene encodes CDR1 MGHRA and CDR2 YSYEKL. The CDR3 extends over 14 amino acids. V dropped 1 base and J dropped 2 bases, with 6 bases sitting between them. Assay used: immunoSEQ multiplex PCR; TCRdb lists only in-frame clones, some missing. The data show 2 million to 2.5 million clones, approximately 93% seen once. This specimen belongs to a study of shared clonotypes between healthy human individuals. The chain has TRBV4-1 and TRBJ1-3, with D unresolved. This clonotype was sampled from a man aged 18 to 35 in good health. Some clones in this sample may be carry-over from other donors' samples. Sequencing used naive CD4+ T cells from PBMCs. Subset given: CD45RA+ positively selected. CDR3 nucleotides: TGCGCCAGCAGCCAAGCCGTCGCTGGAAACACCATATATTTT. Residues: CASSQAVAGNTIYF.